One sample yielded the 11 T cell receptor beta chains listed below, sequenced in a study of CD8 T cells in ankylosing spondylitis (dated by TCRdb to between 2016 and 2019). To prepare the library, 5' RACE was applied. The listed sequencing device is Illumina HiSeq 2500. In-frame beta chains were kept once TCRdb had trimmed the public reads at Q25 with fastp and called clones with MiXCR. A single entry per CDR3 protein holds the most common genes and DNA from its merged rows. Within this sample are over 60,000 distinct CDR3 sequences, with over 4% of them counted one time only. Jointly, the top ten make up roughly 2.3% of the sample. Sequenced input: blood, either unsorted or a sorted T cell fraction (not recorded which). The receptors originated from a male donor with ankylosing spondylitis or in good health (not recorded which).

This clonotype was seen at least ten times. The rearrangement uses TRBV29-1 and TRBJ2-2, with unresolved D. The CDR3 totals 13 residues. Germline V gives CDR1 SQVTM, CDR2 ANQGSEA. V was trimmed by 2 bases and J by 4 bases, leaving 8 bases between them. In DNA, the CDR3 is TGCAGCGTTGAAAAGGGAAGCACCGGGGAGCTGTTTTTT. This sequence encodes CSVEKGSTGELFF.

The table lists this clonotype with many counts. This sequence joins TRBV27 and TRBJ2-2; 8 bases are a match to TRBD2. The CDR3 loop spans 16 amino acids. Germline-derived CDR1 and CDR2 are MNHEY and SMNVEV (reference sequence). V shed 5 bases and J 8 bases; nucleotides not matched to a gene: 13. The chain's CDR3 is CASSPRLAWVGGELFF. The CDR3, as DNA: TGTGCCAGCAGTCCGCGACTAGCGTGGGTTGGTGGGGAGCTGTTTTTT.

This clonotype was detected many times. This chain uses TRBV2 with TRBJ2-1; 8 bases agree with TRBD1. The CDR3 has 14 amino acids. The germline gives CDR1 SNHLY, CDR2 FYNNEI. J gave up 8 bases and V 4 bases, and 7 bases lay outside the gene matches. The chain's CDR3 is CASSVGQGVDEQFF. The CDR3 DNA reads as TGTGCCAGCAGTGTAGGACAGGGAGTCGATGAGCAGTTCTTC.

This clonotype was counted many times. The chain recombines TRBV12-3 or TRBV12-4 with TRBJ2-3; TRBD2 agrees at 7 bases. V trimming: 8 bases; J trimming: 1 base; junction bases outside the gene matches: 9. There are 15 residues in the CDR3. DNA for the CDR3: TGTGCCAGCGTCTCGGCGGGGGAGCGCACAGATACGCAGTATTTT. Amino acid sequence: CASVSAGERTDTQYF.

A remark on this clonotype: A much larger clone differs by one base, so this may be a read error. The chain uses TRBV20-1 and TRBJ2-5, with D possibly TRBD2 on 6 matching bases. The CDR3 extends over 14 amino acids. Germline loops: CDR1 DFQATT, CDR2 SNEGSKA (reference sequence). CDR3 DNA sequence: TGCAGTGTTAAAAGGTTTGCGGGGCAAGAGGCCCAGTACTTC. As protein: CSVKRFAGQEAQYF.

The table lists this clonotype with many counts. The genes are TRBV6-5 and TRBJ2-7; 8 bases fit TRBD1. Germline assignment: CDR1 MNHEY and CDR2 SVGAGI. Trimming removed 4 bases from V and 9 bases from J; junction bases left unmatched: 8. The CDR3 spans 13 residues. CDR3 protein: CASSSRGPGGQYF. In DNA, the CDR3 is TGTGCCAGCAGTTCCAGGGGGCCGGGCGGGCAGTACTTC.

Ten or more counts support this clonotype. The rearrangement links TRBV28 to TRBJ2-3, with D maybe TRBD2 (6 bases). CDR1 and CDR2 (germline): MDHEN, SYDVKM. The CDR3 covers 12 residues. Trimming took off 6 bases at V and 4 bases at J, with 8 bases between the two ends. The CDR3, as DNA: TGTGCCAGCAGCCGACTAGCAGATACGCAGTATTTT. This translates into CASSRLADTQYF.

This clonotype was detected many times. The V gene is TRBV5-4, the J gene TRBJ1-2, with D possibly TRBD1 on 5 matching bases. The germline gives CDR1 SGHNT, CDR2 YYREEE (reference sequence). The ends were cut back, 0 bases at V and 2 bases at J, with 11 bases in the middle. The CDR3 totals 15 residues. The CDR3 DNA sequence: TGTGCCAGCAGCTTGGTGTCCAGGGAAAACTATGGCTACACCTTC. Amino acid sequence: CASSLVSRENYGYTF.

This clonotype was detected many times. The chain uses TRBV27 and TRBJ2-7; 8 bases match TRBD1. There are 17 residues in the CDR3. V lost 6 bases, J lost 0 bases, and 13 bases stayed unmatched. Germline V gene lookup returns CDR1 MNHEY and CDR2 SMNVEV (reference sequence). The CDR3 spells CASSRSGTGLSSYEQYF. In nucleotides, the CDR3 is TGTGCCAGCAGCCGGTCCGGGACAGGACTGAGCTCCTACGAGCAGTACTTC.

This clonotype appeared many times. The rearrangement links TRBV4-2 to TRBJ2-3, with D possibly called TRBD1 or TRBD2 (5 bases each). The CDR3 runs to 13 residues. V was shortened by 4 bases and J by 15 bases, with 20 bases between the two germline ends. Germline V gives CDR1 LGHNA, CDR2 YNFKEQ. The CDR3 region has the DNA TGTGCCAGCAGCCCCGGCCGGGACGGCCCATCATATTTT. Translated, it gives CASSPGRDGPSYF.

This clonotype has ten or more counts. The chain has TRBV7-8 and TRBJ1-3; D possibly corresponds to TRBD1 (5 bases). This CDR3 has 16 residues. Germline-derived CDR1 and CDR2 are SGHVS and FQNEAQ. Trimming stripped 1 base from V and 0 bases from J, with 10 bases between. The CDR3, as DNA: TGTGCCAGCAGCTTAGGACAGCCACGCTCTGGAAACACCATATATTTT. It specifies CASSLGQPRSGNTIYF.